This T cell receptor (beta chain) was sequenced during a study of T cell changes during pregnancy in multiple sclerosis. Sequencing used immunoSEQ multiplex PCR; TCRdb keeps in-frame clones, though not all of them. In the table there are some 99,000 clones, 92% of which are singletons. The germline V gene has CDR1 MNHNS and CDR2 SASEGT. The CDR3 contains 15 residues. Trimming removed 5 bases at V and 5 bases at J, with 18 bases between. The sample in question was peripheral blood, obtained after pregnancy. This chain links TRBV6-1 with TRBJ2-5; tentative D call: TRBD2 (6 bases). The sequence was collected from a female donor in good health, enrolled as a control in a pregnancy study. This CDR3 is CASSRPGLTAETQYF. The DNA for the CDR3 is TGTGCCAGCAGTAGGCCGGGACTCACGGCCGAGACCCAGTACTTC.